This entry concerns a single T cell receptor beta chain. Its antigen remains unidentified. Just one base apart from a much larger clone, this may be a read error. This sample is drawn from a study of T cells in localized non-small cell lung cancer. Trimming cost V 1 base and J 6 bases, with 4 bases left between them. Germline V gene lookup returns CDR1 SEHNR and CDR2 FQNEAQ (reference sequence). This CDR3 spans 11 amino acids. Study observations and caveats: Uninvolved adjacent lung, not tumor, had the highest T cell clonality.

The repertoire was sequenced with immunoSEQ multiplex PCR; TCRdb's copy has only in-frame clones and lacks some. The repertoire holds around 90,000 clones, with 80% as singletons. The TCR comes from a man between 40 and 70 years old with stage II squamous cell lung carcinoma. The chain has TRBV7-9 and TRBJ2-7, with no clear D. The sample was PBMCs, taken before any cancer treatment. DNA for the CDR3: TGTGCCAGCAGCTTAGGGGCCGAGCAGTACTTC. Protein product: CASSLGAEQYF.